A single sample gave rise to the 22 T cell receptor beta chains below, sequenced in a study of T-cell memory formation after mild COVID-19 (dated by TCRdb to the early 2020s). Library prep was done by 5' RACE. These reads were obtained on an Illumina NovaSeq 6000. In TCRdb, the public reads were trimmed at Q25 with fastp and aligned with MiXCR, with productive beta chains retained. Entries are consolidated by CDR3 protein sequence, retaining the most common genes and DNA. This sample is represented by some 110,000 distinct CDR3 sequences; about 15% of them were singletons. Of the sample, around 28% falls within the top ten clones. Sequenced input: PBMCs or a T cell subset sorted from them (not recorded which). These receptors were taken from an adult woman who had mild COVID-19 (a few samples of this study predate the infection). The sample titles of this study are shuffled in the database, so cell type and time point are left out; the donor was told from shared clones.

This clonotype has only a few counts. The genes are TRBV6-5 and TRBJ1-6; 8 nucleotides line up with TRBD1. Trimming took 7 bases from V and 10 from J; bases not matched to a gene: 15. CDR1 is MNHEY and CDR2 is SVGAGI in the germline V gene. The CDR3 has 16 residues. The CDR3 sequence: CASTYGVQGARSPLHF. The CDR3 DNA reads as TGTGCCAGCACCTATGGGGTGCAGGGGGCACGGTCACCCCTCCACTTT.

This clonotype was observed many times. V is TRBV5-1 and J is TRBJ1-1; D unresolved. The germline CDR1 and CDR2 sequences are SGHRS and YFSETQ. Trimming removed 0 bases at V and 5 bases at J, with 14 bases between. The CDR3 length is 15 residues. The CDR3, as DNA: TGCGCCAGCAGCTTGGGTATGGGAGTCGGGACTGAAGCTTTCTTT. This codes for CASSLGMGVGTEAFF.

This clonotype was counted between two and nine times. The chain joins TRBV21-1 to TRBJ2-3; the DNA was not compared with TRBD1, the D call given in the table. TRBV21-1 corresponds to a pseudogene. The CDR3 loop spans 18 amino acids. The CDR3 loop is CASRKGRRTPHPPDTQYF. The CDR3, as DNA: TGTGCCAGTCGAAAGGGAAGAAGGACCCCTCATCCACCAGATACGCAGTATTTT.

The rearrangement links TRBV25-1 to TRBJ2-7; 7 bases agree with TRBD1. The CDR3 has 13 residues. V dropped 3 bases and J dropped 2; count of bases not matched to a gene: 1. The germline CDR1 and CDR2 sequences are MGHDK and SYGVNS. This chain's CDR3 is CASSETGPYEQYF. The CDR3 DNA is TGTGCCAGCAGTGAGACAGGGCCCTACGAGCAGTACTTC.

This clonotype showed up just a few times. The gene calls are TRBV29-1 and TRBJ1-1, with a possible D match to TRBD1 (5 bases). Germline CDR1 is SQVTM and CDR2 is ANQGSEA. V gave up 0 bases and J gave up 8 bases, with 7 bases separating them. The CDR3 consists of 11 residues. The CDR3 region has the DNA TGCAGCGTTGAAGAACGGGGGGAAGCTTTCTTT. This codes for CSVEERGEAFF.

This clonotype was observed a handful of times. The rearrangement joins TRBV27 to TRBJ2-7; tentatively, D is TRBD1 (6 bases). In germline, CDR1 is MNHEY, CDR2 SMNVEV (reference sequence). The CDR3 totals 15 residues. Trimming cost V 5 bases and J 0 bases, with 14 bases left between them. Here the CDR3 DNA reads TGTGCCAGCAGTATCCACGGACAGATCTCCTACGAGCAGTACTTC. It encodes CASSIHGQISYEQYF.

This clonotype was counted a few times. The chain has TRBV29-1 and TRBJ1-1; D remains ambiguous. CDR3 length: 11 residues. Trimming left V 3 bases short and J 8 bases short, with 10 bases between. Germline CDR1 and CDR2: SQVTM and ANQGSEA. CDR3 loop: CSVDHYSEAFF. The CDR3 DNA is TGCAGCGTTGACCATTATTCCGAAGCTTTCTTT.

There are a few counts of this clonotype. This rearrangement joins TRBV5-1 to TRBJ2-1; D possibly matches TRBD1 or TRBD2 (6 bases each). Trimming removed 0 bases at V and 7 bases at J, with 11 bases between. CDR3 size: 14 residues. Germline V gene lookup returns CDR1 SGHRS and CDR2 YFSETQ. The CDR3 DNA sequence: TGCGCCAGCAGCTTGGAGTTAGGGGGGAATGAGCAGTTCTTC. Translated: CASSLELGGNEQFF.

This clonotype has more than one count but fewer than ten. The chain joins TRBV7-9 to TRBJ2-3; 7 bases fit TRBD2. The CDR3 sequence is 17 residues long. Germline loops: CDR1 SEHNR, CDR2 FQNEAQ (reference sequence). V was pared by 5 bases and J by 2 bases, with 13 bases of the junction left unmatched. The CDR3 loop is CASSQGVLAALTDTQYF. The CDR3 DNA sequence: TGTGCCAGCAGCCAAGGGGTTCTAGCGGCCCTCACAGATACGCAGTATTTT. The full variable domain, in which reference TRBV7-9 and TRBJ2-3 provide the parts outside the CDR3, is DTGVSQNPRHKITKRGQNVTFRCDPISEHNRLYWYRQTLGQGPEFLTYFQNEAQLEKSRLLSDRFSAERPKGSFSTLEIQRTEQGDSAMYLCASSQGVLAALTDTQYFGPGTRLTVL.

This clonotype was counted a few times. The gene calls are TRBV7-9 and TRBJ2-7; unclear D gene. Trimming shortened V by 5 bases and J by 3 bases, and 11 bases separated the two germline ends. There are 13 residues in the CDR3. CDR1 SEHNR and CDR2 FQNEAQ come from the germline V gene (reference sequence). CDR3 nucleotides: TGTGCCAGCAGCCCTCTAATGAGCTACGAGCAGTACTTC. This encodes CASSPLMSYEQYF.

This clonotype was seen many times. CDR3 amino acids: CASSSGQDYEQYF. In DNA, the CDR3 is TGTGCCAGCAGCTCGGGACAGGATTACGAGCAGTACTTC. The chain carries TRBV7-9 and TRBJ2-7, with 8 bases lining up with TRBD1. This CDR3 comprises 13 residues. Germline trimming cut 4 bases from V and 4 bases from J; bases unmatched to any gene: 3. Germline loops: CDR1 SEHNR, CDR2 FQNEAQ (reference sequence).

The CDR3: CASSLGAEVSYEQYF. For the CDR3, the DNA is TGTGCCAGCAGCTTAGGGGCCGAAGTCTCCTACGAGCAGTACTTC. The V and J genes are TRBV7-6 and TRBJ2-7, with D hard to call. With 1 base removed from V and 0 bases from J, the gap between germline ends came to 10 bases. This CDR3 spans 15 amino acids. CDR1 and CDR2 (germline): SGHVS, FNYEAQ. Drawing the rest from reference TRBV7-6 and TRBJ2-7, the complete variable domain is GAGVSQSPRYKVTKRGQDVALRCDPISGHVSLYWYRQALGQGPEFLTYFNYEAQQDKSGLPNDRFSAERPEGSISTLTIQRTEQRDSAMYRCASSLGAEVSYEQYFGPGTRLTVT.

V and J are TRBV14 and TRBJ1-1; D is undetermined. V was pared by 2 bases and J by 5 bases, with 12 bases between. CDR1 and CDR2 from the germline V gene are SGHDN and FVKESK. The CDR3 consists of 14 residues. The CDR3 is CASSQLGGGTEAFF. In nucleotides, the CDR3 is TGTGCCAGCAGCCAACTGGGAGGAGGTACTGAAGCTTTCTTT.

The V call is TRBV7-2, the J call TRBJ2-7, with TRBD1 identical over 8 bases. Germline V gene sequence: CDR1 SGHTA, CDR2 FQGNSA. The CDR3 sequence is 13 residues long. The V segment lost 5 bases and the J segment 2 bases; nucleotides outside the gene matches: 2. CDR3 protein: CASSVGQAYEQYF. The CDR3 region has the DNA TGTGCCAGCAGCGTGGGACAGGCCTACGAGCAGTACTTC.

The genes are TRBV3-1 and TRBJ2-1; 7 bases are shared with TRBD2. The trim removed 0 bases at V and 7 bases at J, leaving 3 bases unmatched. This CDR3 contains 14 residues. The germline gives CDR1 LGHDT, CDR2 YNNKEL (reference sequence). DNA of the CDR3: TGTGCCAGCAGCCAAGATACGGGAGGTAATGAGCAGTTCTTC. Protein product: CASSQDTGGNEQFF.

This clonotype was found a few times. The chain employs TRBV11-3 and TRBJ2-5, with D unclear. The length of the CDR3 is 14 residues. Between the trimmed V and J ends, which lost 5 bases and 5 bases, there was a span of 15 bases. Germline lookup yields CDR1 SGHNT and CDR2 YENEEA. The CDR3: CASSARVEIETQYF. For the CDR3, the DNA is TGTGCCAGCAGCGCAAGGGTCGAGATCGAGACCCAGTACTTC.

This clonotype was seen a handful of times. The chain uses TRBV4-3 and TRBJ1-2; 9 nucleotides line up with TRBD1. The germline CDR1 and CDR2 sequences are LGHNA and YSLEER. V lost 4 bases, J lost 7 bases, and 7 bases stayed unmatched. The CDR3 loop spans 14 amino acids. In DNA, the CDR3 is TGCGCCAGCAGCCCCGGACAGGGGCACTTTGGCTACACCTTC. Residues: CASSPGQGHFGYTF.

CDR3 DNA sequence: TGTGCCAGCAGCCATCTAGCGGGGGCCTCCTACAATGAGCAGTTCTTC. Translated, it gives CASSHLAGASYNEQFF. The rearrangement joins TRBV7-9 to TRBJ2-1; 10 bases agree with TRBD2. Losses at the gene ends were 5 bases for V and 0 bases for J; bases not matched to a gene: 4. CDR3 size: 16 residues. The germline V gene has CDR1 SEHNR and CDR2 FQNEAQ (reference sequence).

A few counts support this clonotype. This chain uses TRBV7-9 with TRBJ2-1; D uncertain. Germline V gene lookup returns CDR1 SEHNR and CDR2 FQNEAQ (reference sequence). This CDR3 spans 13 amino acids. Trimming pared 5 bases from V and 5 bases from J, leaving 10 bases between. CDR3 coding DNA: TGTGCCAGCAGCCCCACCTCTGACAATGAGCAGTTCTTC. It yields the protein CASSPTSDNEQFF.

V gene TRBV30 combines with J gene TRBJ2-1, with D possibly being TRBD1 (6 bases). V was shortened by 3 bases and J by 1 base, with 22 bases between the two germline ends. Per germline, CDR1 GTSNPN and CDR2 SVGIG (reference sequence). The CDR3 contains 18 residues. CDR3 amino acids: CAWSGTISTGRSYNEQFF. CDR3 bases: TGTGCCTGGAGCGGGACAATTTCAACGGGAAGGTCCTACAATGAGCAGTTCTTC.

This clonotype was found a few times. The V gene is TRBV7-9, the J gene TRBJ1-1; D perhaps matches TRBD1 (5 bases). V was shortened by 5 bases and J by 4 bases, with 20 bases between the two germline ends. The germline gives CDR1 SEHNR, CDR2 FQNEAQ (reference sequence). This CDR3 has 16 residues. CDR3 sequence reads: CASSRTPGWGGTEAFF. CDR3 sequence (DNA): TGTGCCAGCAGCCGAACCCCGGGGTGGGGGGGCACTGAAGCTTTCTTT.

The gene calls are TRBV5-1 and TRBJ1-2, with a weak D call TRBD1 (6 bases). There are 13 residues in the CDR3. Trimming left V 0 bases short and J 8 bases short, with 11 bases between. CDR1 is SGHRS and CDR2 is YFSETQ in the germline V gene. CDR3 nucleotide sequence: TGCGCCAGCAGCTTGGAGGGGGGTAGAGGCTACACCTTC. Encoded protein: CASSLEGGRGYTF.